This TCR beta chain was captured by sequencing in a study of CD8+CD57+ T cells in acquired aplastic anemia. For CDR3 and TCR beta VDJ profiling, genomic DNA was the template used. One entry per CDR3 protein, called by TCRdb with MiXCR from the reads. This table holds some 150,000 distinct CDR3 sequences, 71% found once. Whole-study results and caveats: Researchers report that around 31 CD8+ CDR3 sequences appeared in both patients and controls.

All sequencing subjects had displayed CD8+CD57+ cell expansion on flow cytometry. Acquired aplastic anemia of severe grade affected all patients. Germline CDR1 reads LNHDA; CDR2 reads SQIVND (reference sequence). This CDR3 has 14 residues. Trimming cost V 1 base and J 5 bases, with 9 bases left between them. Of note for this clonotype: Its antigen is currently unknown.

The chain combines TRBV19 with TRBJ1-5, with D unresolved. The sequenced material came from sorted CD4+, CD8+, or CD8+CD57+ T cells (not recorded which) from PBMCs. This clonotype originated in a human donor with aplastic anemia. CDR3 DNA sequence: TGTGCCAGTAGTATAGGAGTCGGCTATCAGCCCCAGCATTTT. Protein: CASSIGVGYQPQHF.